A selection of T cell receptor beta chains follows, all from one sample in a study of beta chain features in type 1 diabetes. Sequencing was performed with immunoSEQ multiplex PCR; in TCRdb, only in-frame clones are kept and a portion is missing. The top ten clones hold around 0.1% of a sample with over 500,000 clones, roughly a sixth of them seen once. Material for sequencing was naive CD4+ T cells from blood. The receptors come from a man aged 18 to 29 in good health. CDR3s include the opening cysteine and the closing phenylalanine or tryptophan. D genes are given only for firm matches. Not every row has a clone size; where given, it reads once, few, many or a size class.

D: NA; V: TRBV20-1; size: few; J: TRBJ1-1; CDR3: CSATDRYEAFF; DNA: TGCAGTGCCACAGACAGGTATGAAGCTTTCTTT
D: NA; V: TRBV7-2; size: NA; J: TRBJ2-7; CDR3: CASSLLSQAYEQYF; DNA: TGTGCCAGCAGCTTATTGAGTCAGGCCTACGAGCAGTACTTC
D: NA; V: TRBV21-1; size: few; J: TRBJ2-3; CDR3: CASSYLKKRHTDTQYF; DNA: TGTGCCAGCAGCTACTTAAAGAAACGACACACAGATACGCAGTATTTT
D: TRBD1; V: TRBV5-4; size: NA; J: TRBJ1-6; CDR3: CASSLHSGTGVSPLHF; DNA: TGTGCCAGCAGCTTGCATTCAGGGACAGGTGTCTCACCCCTCCACTTT
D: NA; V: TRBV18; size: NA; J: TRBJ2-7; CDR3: CASSRAGTYEQYF; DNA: TGTGCCAGCTCAAGGGCCGGGACCTACGAGCAGTACTTC
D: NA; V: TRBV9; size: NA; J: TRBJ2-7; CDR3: CASSVVGGYEQYF; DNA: TGTGCCAGCAGCGTAGTGGGAGGCTACGAGCAGTACTTC
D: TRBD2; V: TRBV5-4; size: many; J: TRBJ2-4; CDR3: CASSPSGLAGGKGNIQYF; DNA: TGTGCCAGCAGCCCGTCGGGACTAGCGGGAGGAAAGGGAAACATTCAGTACTTC
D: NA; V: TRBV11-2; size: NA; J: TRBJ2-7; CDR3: CASSSRVTESSYEQYF; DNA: TGTGCCAGCAGCTCACGGGTGACAGAGAGCTCCTACGAGCAGTACTTC
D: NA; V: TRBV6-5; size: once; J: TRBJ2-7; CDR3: CASFRRLPYEQYF; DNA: TGTGCCAGCTTCCGACGGCTCCCCTACGAGCAGTACTTC
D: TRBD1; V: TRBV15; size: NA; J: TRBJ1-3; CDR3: CATSSLTGVGNTIYF; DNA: TGTGCCACCAGCAGCCTTACAGGGGTTGGAAACACCATATATTTT
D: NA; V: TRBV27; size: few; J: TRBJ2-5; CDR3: CASSSRVGGSGGETQYF; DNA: TGTGCCAGCAGTTCCCGAGTCGGCGGCAGCGGCGGGGAGACCCAGTACTTC
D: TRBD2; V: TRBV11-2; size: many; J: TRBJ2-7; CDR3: CASSLETSVSYEQYF; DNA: TGTGCCAGCAGCTTAGAGACTAGCGTCTCCTACGAGCAGTACTTC
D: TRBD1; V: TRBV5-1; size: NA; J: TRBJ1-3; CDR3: CASSLTGDSGNTIYF; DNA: TGCGCCAGCAGCTTGACAGGGGACTCTGGAAACACCATATATTTT
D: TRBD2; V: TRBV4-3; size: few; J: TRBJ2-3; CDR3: CASSQDVGSGSSQYF; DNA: TGCGCCAGCAGCCAAGATGTGGGTAGCGGGAGTTCGCAGTATTTT
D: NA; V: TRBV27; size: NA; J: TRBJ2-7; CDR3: CASPERAGHEQYF; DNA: TGTGCCAGCCCCGAGAGAGCCGGGCACGAGCAGTACTTC
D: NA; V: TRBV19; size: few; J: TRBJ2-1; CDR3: CASSILLGYNEQFF; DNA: TGTGCCAGTAGTATTTTACTAGGCTACAATGAGCAGTTCTTC
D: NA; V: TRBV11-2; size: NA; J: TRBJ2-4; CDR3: CASSFVQGKNIQYF; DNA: TGTGCCAGCAGCTTTGTGCAGGGGAAAAACATTCAGTACTTC